The sequence of this T cell receptor beta chain was determined in a study of monozygotic twins with inflammatory bowel disease. The CDR3 has 11 residues. Germline V gives CDR1 SGHKS, CDR2 YYEKEE (reference sequence). Every single donor had an approximately 2.7 ml blood sample drawn. The template was total RNA from whole blood, with no T cell sorting. It was 3,000 to 4,000 ng of total RNA that each TCR library used. Samples each yielded cDNA through eight separate reactions. TCRdb re-called the 5' RACE reads and catalogs CDR3 proteins one per entry, DNA excluded. In all, the sample yields approximately 150,000 distinct CDR3 sequences.

The chain employs TRBV5-5 and TRBJ1-1. Sequencing was performed on blood. This clonotype was obtained from a human donor with ulcerative colitis or Crohn's disease, or a healthy co-twin of an affected twin (not recorded which). The chain's CDR3 is CASSTNTEAFF.